Following are 11 T cell receptor beta chains from one sample sequenced in a study of cytomegalovirus exposure and HLA in healthy donors. The PCR used 60 Vbeta and 13 Jbeta primers. The data were produced by immunoSEQ multiplex PCR, yet TCRdb's version contains in-frame clones alone and is incomplete. The sample contains approximately 110,000 clones, roughly three quarters of which appear only once. What was sequenced was PBMCs. The source is a man between 40 and 49 years old in good health and CMV-seropositive.

The chain recombines TRBV7-9 with TRBJ1-5; D is uncertain. Trimming took off 5 bases at V and 1 base at J, with 12 bases between the two ends. Germline CDR1 and CDR2: SEHNR and FQNEAQ (reference sequence). CDR3 size: 15 residues. CDR3 coding DNA: TGTGCCAGCAGCCGCGAAGTATTAAGCAATCAGCCCCAGCATTTT. Protein product: CASSREVLSNQPQHF. Drawing the rest from reference TRBV7-9 and TRBJ1-5, the complete variable domain is DTGVSQNPRHKITKRGQNVTFRCDPISEHNRLYWYRQTLGQGPEFLTYFQNEAQLEKSRLLSDRFSAERPKGSFSTLEIQRTEQGDSAMYLCASSREVLSNQPQHFGDGTRLSIL.

This rearrangement joins TRBV28 to TRBJ2-5, with 14 bases matching TRBD2. Germline loops: CDR1 MDHEN, CDR2 SYDVKM. Unmatched junction bases numbered 7, after V lost 3 bases and J lost 1 base. CDR3 size: 18 residues. CDR3 nucleotide sequence: TGTGCCAGCAGTTTGGAGGGACTAGCGGGAGAAGGCCAAGAGACCCAGTACTTC. This encodes CASSLEGLAGEGQETQYF.

CDR3 sequence reads: CASSEISGSQETQYF. The CDR3 DNA reads TGTGCCAGCAGTGAGATTAGCGGGAGCCAAGAGACCCAGTACTTC. The chain recombines TRBV2 with TRBJ2-5; 9 nucleotides align to TRBD2. The CDR3 runs 15 residues. J gave up 1 base and V 3 bases, and 3 bases lay outside the gene matches. Per germline, CDR1 SNHLY and CDR2 FYNNEI.

The V gene is TRBV28, the J gene TRBJ1-5, with D possibly being TRBD1 (6 bases). Trimming removed 10 bases at V and 3 bases at J, with 16 bases between. Looked up from germline, CDR1 is MDHEN and CDR2 is SYDVKM. The CDR3 runs 14 residues. In DNA form, the CDR3 reads TGTGCCACCCTCACGGGACAAATCAATCAGCCCCAGCATTTT. This translates into CATLTGQINQPQHF.

The chain employs TRBV30 and TRBJ2-1; D call uncertain. The V gene lost 0 bases and the J gene lost 1 base, with 10 bases spanning the gap. The CDR3 runs to 15 residues. The germline V gene has CDR1 GTSNPN and CDR2 SVGIG (reference sequence). CDR3 amino acids: CAWSVRGISYNEQFF. Here the CDR3 DNA reads TGTGCCTGGAGTGTACGCGGAATTTCCTACAATGAGCAGTTCTTC. The complete variable domain, with remaining parts taken from reference TRBV30 and TRBJ2-1, reads SQTIHQWPATLVQPVGSPLSLECTVEGTSNPNLYWYRQAAGRGLQLLFYSVGIGQISSEVPQNLSASRPQDRQFILSSKKLLLSDSGFYLCAWSVRGISYNEQFFGPGTRLTVL.

Only a few counts were recorded for this clone. This rearrangement joins TRBV25-1 to TRBJ2-7; tentatively, D is TRBD2 (7 bases). CDR1 is MGHDK and CDR2 is SYGVNS in the germline V gene. CDR3 length: 12 amino acids. With 11 bases removed from V and 0 bases from J, the gap between germline ends came to 11 bases. The CDR3 nucleotides are TGTGCCGTGGGGGGGGCCTCCTACGAGCAGTACTTC. Protein: CAVGGASYEQYF.

CDR3 region: CASSAFYYEQYF. CDR3 DNA: TGTGCCAGCAGCGCATTCTACTACGAGCAGTACTTC. This chain joins TRBV7-9 and TRBJ2-7; D is ambiguous. The length of the CDR3 is 12 residues. Trimming cost V 5 bases and J 3 bases, with 8 bases left between them. Germline V lookup: CDR1 SEHNR, CDR2 FQNEAQ (reference sequence).

This chain links TRBV4-2 with TRBJ1-1, with 10 bases that match TRBD1. Germline V gene data show CDR1 as LGHNA and CDR2 as YNFKEQ. CDR3 length equals 14 residues. V was clipped by 7 bases and J by 4 bases; unmatched bases: 6. The DNA for the CDR3 is TGTGCCAGCACGGCGACAGGGGGCTCCACTGAAGCTTTCTTT. It specifies CASTATGGSTEAFF.

V is TRBV15 and J is TRBJ2-7; 7 bases are shared with TRBD1. V lost 0 bases and J lost 1; bases outside the gene matches: 3. CDR1 is LNHNV, CDR2 YYDKDF, per germline (reference sequence). This CDR3 is 15 amino acids long. In nucleotides, the CDR3 is TGTGCCACCAGCAGAGACGACAGGGCGTCCTACGAGCAGTACTTC. Its translation: CATSRDDRASYEQYF.

V is TRBV5-1 and J is TRBJ1-5; D is possibly TRBD1 (6 bases). This CDR3 has 17 amino acids. Per the germline V gene, CDR1 is SGHRS and CDR2 is YFSETQ. Trimming removed 0 bases at V and 9 bases at J, with 22 bases between. The CDR3 region is CASSLGGGRDTSMPQHF. DNA for the CDR3: TGCGCCAGCAGCTTGGGAGGCGGCCGGGACACATCGATGCCCCAGCATTTT.

The genes are TRBV5-1 and TRBJ2-3, with TRBD2 matching 7 bases. Looked up from germline, CDR1 is SGHRS and CDR2 is YFSETQ. V shed 4 bases, J shed 4 bases, and the junction held 6 bases outside the gene matches. The CDR3 covers 14 residues. The CDR3 spells CASSVGGRPDTQYF. The CDR3 DNA reads as TGCGCCAGCAGCGTGGGAGGGAGACCAGATACGCAGTATTTT. The entire variable domain, with the rest obtained from reference TRBV5-1 and TRBJ2-3, is as follows: KAGVTQTPRYLIKTRGQQVTLSCSPISGHRSVSWYQQTPGQGLQFLFEYFSETQRNKGNFPGRFSGRQFSNSRSEMNVSTLELGDSALYLCASSVGGRPDTQYFGPGTRLTVL.